The clone carrying this T cell receptor (beta chain) was detected only a few times. Authors' methods: Amplifying reference gene primers gave estimates of nucleated cell counts. TCRdb's copy holds only in-frame clones and misses some; the assay was immunoSEQ multiplex PCR. Clone size and the V and J calls come from that table; the DNA yielded D and trimming. The table includes around 200,000 clones, 86% detected once. These data are taken from a study of blood T cell repertoires in COVID-19. About the study: The samples span acute and convalescent COVID-19 from the United States, Italy and Spain.

Germline-derived CDR1 and CDR2 are SNHLY and FYNNEI. Trimming at V came to 1 base and at J to 4 bases, leaving 6 bases not matched to a gene. The CDR3 is made up of 15 amino acids. The sequenced sample consisted of peripheral blood. The source of this sequence is a woman aged 45-60 years with acute or convalescent COVID-19. J is TRBJ1-2 and V is TRBV2, with 7 positions matching TRBD1. Written as DNA, the CDR3 is TGTGCCAGCAGTGAAGGGACAGGAGCGCCCTATGGCTACACCTTC. As protein: CASSEGTGAPYGYTF.